One TCR beta chain is described in this entry. Its antigen is unidentified. The CDR3 runs to 14 residues. Germline values: CDR1 ENHRY, CDR2 SYGVKD. V gave up 5 bases and J gave up 8 bases; unmatched junction bases: 6. The PCR contained 60 Vbeta and 13 Jbeta primers. The protocol was immunoSEQ multiplex PCR, while the TCRdb copy is restricted to in-frame clones and leaves out a portion. Counted here are 150,000 to 200,000 clones, approximately 78% occurring once; the ten biggest clones make up over 1.1%. The data stem from a study of cytomegalovirus exposure and HLA in healthy donors. Study conclusions and caveats: Looking again later, the authors saw that most CMV-associated TCR beta chains seemed HLA-restricted.

V and J are TRBV10-3 and TRBJ2-1; TRBD2 matches at 10 bases. This TCR was sampled from a male donor in good health and CMV-seronegative. Sample: PBMCs. In DNA form, the CDR3 reads TGTGCCATCAGTAGAGCGGGAGGGACAGATGAGCAGTTCTTC. Its translation: CAISRAGGTDEQFF.